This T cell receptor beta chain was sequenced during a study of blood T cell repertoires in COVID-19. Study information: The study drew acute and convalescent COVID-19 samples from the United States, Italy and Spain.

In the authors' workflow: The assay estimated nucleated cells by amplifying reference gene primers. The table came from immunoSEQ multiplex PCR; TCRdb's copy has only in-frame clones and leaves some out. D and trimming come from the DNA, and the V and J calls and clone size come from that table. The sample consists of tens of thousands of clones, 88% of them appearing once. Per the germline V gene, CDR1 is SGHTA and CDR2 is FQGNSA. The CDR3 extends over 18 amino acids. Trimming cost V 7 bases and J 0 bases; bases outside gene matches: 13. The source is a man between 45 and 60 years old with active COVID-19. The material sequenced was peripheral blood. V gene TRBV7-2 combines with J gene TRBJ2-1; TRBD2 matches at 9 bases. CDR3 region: CASTRSGGFQSSYNEQFF. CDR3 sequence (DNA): TGTGCCAGCACCAGAAGCGGGGGGTTCCAAAGCTCCTACAATGAGCAGTTCTTC.